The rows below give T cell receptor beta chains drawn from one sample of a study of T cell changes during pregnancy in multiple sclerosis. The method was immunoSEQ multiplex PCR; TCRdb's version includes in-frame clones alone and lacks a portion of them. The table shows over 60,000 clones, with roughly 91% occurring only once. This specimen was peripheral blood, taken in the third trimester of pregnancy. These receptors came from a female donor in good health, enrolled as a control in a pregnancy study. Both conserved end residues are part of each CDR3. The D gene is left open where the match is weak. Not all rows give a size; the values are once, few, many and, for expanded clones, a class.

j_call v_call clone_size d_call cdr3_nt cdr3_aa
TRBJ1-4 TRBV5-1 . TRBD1 TGCGCCAGCAGCGTTCGGACAGGAGTTAATGAAAAACTGTTTTTT CASSVRTGVNEKLFF
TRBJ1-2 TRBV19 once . TGTGCCAGTAGTATATCGGGGGGCCATGGCTACACCTTC CASSISGGHGYTF
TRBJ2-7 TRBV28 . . TGTGCCAGCAGTCGCTTCGGAGGTCGCGAGCAGTACTTC CASSRFGGREQYF
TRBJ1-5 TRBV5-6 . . TGTGCCAGCAGCTTTAGTCAGGGTCTTTTGCCCCAGCATTTT CASSFSQGLLPQHF
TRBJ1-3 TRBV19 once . TGTGCCAGTAGTATGAGCCCTATCGGAAACACCATATATTTT CASSMSPIGNTIYF
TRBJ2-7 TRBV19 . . TGTGCCAGTAGTATCCAACCAGGGTCGGGACTGGGTTACGAGCAGTACTTC CASSIQPGSGLGYEQYF
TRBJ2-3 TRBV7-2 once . TGTGCCAGCAGCCGCGGGTGGTGGGGAAGAGATACGCAGTATTTT CASSRGWWGRDTQYF
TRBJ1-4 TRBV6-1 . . TGTGCCAGCAGTGACTTGACAGAGCTTAATGAAAAACTGTTTTTT CASSDLTELNEKLFF
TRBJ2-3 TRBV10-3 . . TGTGCCATCAGTGAGTCGATGAGGCGTGAATCCTATTTT CAISESMRRESYF
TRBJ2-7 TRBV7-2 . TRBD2 TGTGCCAGCAGCCATACTAGCGGATACGAGCAGTACTTC CASSHTSGYEQYF
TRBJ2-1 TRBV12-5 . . TGTGCTAGTGGTTTGGCCAATCCTTCAACAGGGAGTTTTAGGAATGAGCAGTTCTTC CASGLANPSTGSFRNEQFF
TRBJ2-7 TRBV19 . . TGTGCCAGTAGTGAAAGACAATACGAGCAGTACTTC CASSERQYEQYF
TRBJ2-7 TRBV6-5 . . TGTGCCAGCAGCCGCTCACAGGGCCCCTACGAGCAGTACTTC CASSRSQGPYEQYF
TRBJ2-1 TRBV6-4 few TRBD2 TGTGCCAGCAGCGTAGCGGGGACATACAATGAGCAGTTCTTC CASSVAGTYNEQFF
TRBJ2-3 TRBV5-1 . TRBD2 TGCGCCAGCAGAGAGAGCGGGGGGGCGTCAGATACGCAGTATTTT CASRESGGASDTQYF
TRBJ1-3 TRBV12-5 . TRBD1 TGTGCTAGTGGTTTGCAGGGGGCGGGAAACACCATATATTTT CASGLQGAGNTIYF
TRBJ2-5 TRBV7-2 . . TGTGCCAGCAGCCCAGTCGGGGGAGAGGTCCAAGAGACCCAGTACTTC CASSPVGGEVQETQYF
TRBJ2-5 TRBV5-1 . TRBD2 TGCGCCAGCAGTCGGTTGAGCGGGGGTGGTCAAGAGACCCAGTACTTC CASSRLSGGGQETQYF
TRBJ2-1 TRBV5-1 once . TGCGCCAGCAGCCACAAAACAGACCTGAGAACCTACAATGAGCAGTTCTTC CASSHKTDLRTYNEQFF
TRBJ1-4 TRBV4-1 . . TGCGCCAGCAGCCAAGGTCAGGGCAGGGGTAATGAAAAACTGTTTTTT CASSQGQGRGNEKLFF
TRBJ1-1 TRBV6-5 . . TGTGCCAGCGGACGAGGGACTGAAGCTTTCTTT CASGRGTEAFF
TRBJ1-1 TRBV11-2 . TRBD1 TGTGCCAGCAGCCTCTCCCTCGGACAGGGACAAGGGGACACTGAAGCTTTCTTT CASSLSLGQGQGDTEAFF
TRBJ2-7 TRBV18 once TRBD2 TGTGCCAGCTCACGGGGACTATTCGAGCAGTACTTC CASSRGLFEQYF
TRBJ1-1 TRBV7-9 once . TGTGCCAGCAGCTTAGGCAGGGGGAACACTGAAGCTTTCTTT CASSLGRGNTEAFF
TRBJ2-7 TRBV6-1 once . TGTGCCAGCAGTGGATCTGCGGCAGCCTACGAGCAGTACTTC CASSGSAAAYEQYF
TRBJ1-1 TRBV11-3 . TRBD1 TGTGCCAGCAGCTCTTCCGGGACAGGGCACCTTGAAGCTTTCTTT CASSSSGTGHLEAFF
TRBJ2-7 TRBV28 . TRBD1 TGTGCCAGCAGTCCCTACTCGACAGGGGGCTCTTGGGAGCAGTACTTC CASSPYSTGGSWEQYF
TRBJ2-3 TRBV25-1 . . TGTGCCAGCAGTGACCACAGGGCTGCTAGCACAGATACGCAGTATTTT CASSDHRAASTDTQYF
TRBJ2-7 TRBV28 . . TGTGCCAGCAGAACGGGGGGCGGGGCCTACGAGCAGTACTTC CASRTGGGAYEQYF
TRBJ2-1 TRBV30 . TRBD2 TGTGCCTGGAGTCTTCTTAGCGGGAGCTACAATGAGCAGTTCTTC CAWSLLSGSYNEQFF
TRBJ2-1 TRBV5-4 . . TGTGCCAGCAGCTTGGCTGGCGGGGACTACAATGAGCAGTTCTTC CASSLAGGDYNEQFF